Below are 8 T cell receptor beta chains sequenced from a single sample in a study of cytomegalovirus exposure and HLA in healthy donors. 60 Vbeta and 13 Jbeta primers were used in PCR. The protocol was immunoSEQ multiplex PCR, while the TCRdb copy is restricted to in-frame clones and leaves out a portion. Here the sample spans 90,000 or so clones, 78% being singletons. Sequencing input: PBMCs. These receptors originate from a woman aged 40 to 50 in good health and CMV-seronegative.

This chain links TRBV27 with TRBJ2-7; D gene uncertain. This CDR3 contains 15 residues. The V gene lost 4 bases and the J gene lost 1 base, with 14 bases spanning the gap. CDR1 is MNHEY, CDR2 SMNVEV, per germline (reference sequence). The CDR3: CASSYKTERSYEQYF. In DNA form, the CDR3 reads TGTGCCAGCAGTTATAAGACCGAGCGATCCTACGAGCAGTACTTC.

This clone came up many times. The CDR3 sequence: CAWSVSWRDGAEAFF. The CDR3 coding sequence is TGTGCCTGGAGTGTCTCCTGGAGGGACGGAGCAGAAGCTTTCTTT. The chain couples TRBV30 to TRBJ1-1; weak D call: TRBD1 (5 bases). The CDR3 loop spans 15 amino acids. Germline assignment: CDR1 GTSNPN and CDR2 SVGIG (reference sequence). V lost 0 bases and J lost 8, with 19 bases in between.

This clone was counted once. The chain couples TRBV28 to TRBJ2-7; weak D call: TRBD2 (5 bases). This CDR3 has 13 amino acids. The V end was cut by 5 bases, the J end by 4 bases, with 12 bases between. Germline lookup yields CDR1 MDHEN and CDR2 SYDVKM. In DNA, the CDR3 is TGTGCCAGCAGTCCCCCGGGGTTATACGAGCAGTACTTC. Translated, it gives CASSPPGLYEQYF.

The rearrangement uses TRBV25-1 and TRBJ1-6; 8 positions match TRBD1. V lost 6 bases, J lost 5 bases, and 12 bases stayed unmatched. This CDR3 is 17 amino acids long. Germline assignment: CDR1 MGHDK and CDR2 SYGVNS. The DNA of the CDR3 is TGTGCCAGCAGGACCCTAACCACAGGGGGGAATAATTCACCCCTCCACTTT. Translated: CASRTLTTGGNNSPLHF.

This clone showed up just a few times. This sequence joins TRBV9 and TRBJ2-1, with D tentatively TRBD1 (6 bases). Germline loops: CDR1 SGDLS, CDR2 YYNGEE. With 2 bases removed from V and 5 bases from J, the gap between germline ends came to 11 bases. This CDR3 region has 14 residues. The CDR3 protein is CASSVGHVNNEQFF. CDR3 nucleotide sequence: TGTGCCAGCAGCGTGGGACACGTGAACAATGAGCAGTTCTTC.

The rearrangement joins TRBV4-1 to TRBJ2-5; 7 bases are a match to TRBD1. In germline, CDR1 is MGHRA, CDR2 YSYEKL. J lost 5 bases, V lost 2 bases, and 8 bases had no gene match. CDR3 length: 15 amino acids. The CDR3 nucleotides are TGCGCCAGCAGCCAAAACAGGGGTGGTAGGGAGACCCAGTACTTC. Translation: CASSQNRGGRETQYF.

The chain is built from TRBV5-6 and TRBJ1-2; 8 nucleotides align to TRBD1. V lost 4 bases and J lost 0; bases outside the gene matches: 8. Germline V gene lookup returns CDR1 SGHDT and CDR2 YYEEEE. The CDR3 runs 16 residues. CDR3 coding DNA: TGTGCCAGCAGCCCTTGGACAGGGTCGGCTAACTATGGCTACACCTTC. It translates to CASSPWTGSANYGYTF.

This clone was observed a few times. The rearrangement uses TRBV5-1 and TRBJ2-5; 11 bases are shared with TRBD2. With V trimmed by 4 bases and J by 3 bases, 5 bases remained unmatched. Germline V CDR1 and CDR2: SGHRS, YFSETQ. The CDR3 is 15 amino acids. The CDR3 is CASSPGLAAEETQYF. DNA for the CDR3: TGCGCCAGCAGCCCGGGACTAGCGGCGGAAGAGACCCAGTACTTC. Supplemented by reference TRBV5-1 and TRBJ2-5, the full variable domain reads KAGVTQTPRYLIKTRGQQVTLSCSPISGHRSVSWYQQTPGQGLQFLFEYFSETQRNKGNFPGRFSGRQFSNSRSEMNVSTLELGDSALYLCASSPGLAAEETQYFGPGTRLLVL.